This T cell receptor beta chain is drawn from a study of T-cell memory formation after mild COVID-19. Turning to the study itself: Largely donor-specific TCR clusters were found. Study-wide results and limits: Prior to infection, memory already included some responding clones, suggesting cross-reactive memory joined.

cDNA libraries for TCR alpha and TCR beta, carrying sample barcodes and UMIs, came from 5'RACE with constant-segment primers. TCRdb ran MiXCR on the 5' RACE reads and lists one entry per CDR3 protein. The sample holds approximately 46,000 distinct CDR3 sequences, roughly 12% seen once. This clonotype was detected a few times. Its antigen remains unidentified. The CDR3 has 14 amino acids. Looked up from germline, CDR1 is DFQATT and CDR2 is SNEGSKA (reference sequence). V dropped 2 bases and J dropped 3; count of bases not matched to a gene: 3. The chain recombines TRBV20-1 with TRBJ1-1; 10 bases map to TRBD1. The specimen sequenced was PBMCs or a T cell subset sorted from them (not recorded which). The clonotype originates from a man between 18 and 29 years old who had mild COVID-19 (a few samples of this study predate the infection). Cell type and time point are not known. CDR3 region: CSARSTGGYTEAFF. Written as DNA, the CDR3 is TGCAGTGCTAGATCGACAGGGGGCTACACTGAAGCTTTCTTT.